This T cell receptor (beta chain) was sequenced in a study of T cells after yellow fever vaccination. The wider study: Those fractions that held only low numbers of cells were prepared using the SMART-Seq v4 Ultra Low Input RNA kit. Study-wide findings and caveats: The appearance of a small share of clonotypes in both CD4 and CD8 compartments was observed. Booster sampling recovered most clones from primary vaccination (under 98% CD4, 80% to 90% CD8).

Trimming left V 0 bases short and J 0 bases short, with 21 bases between. Per germline, CDR1 LNHDA and CDR2 SQIVND (reference sequence). The CDR3 consists of 20 residues. A universal primer site and UMIs were added as TCR cDNA was made by 5'RACE template switching. Via MiXCR, TCRdb re-called the 5' RACE reads, giving one row per CDR3 protein. Of roughly 500,000 distinct CDR3 sequences listed, 15% to 20% are singletons. With respect to this clonotype: What it binds is unknown.

The receptor was isolated from a man younger than 45 who received the YFV17D yellow fever vaccine. The chain has TRBV19 and TRBJ1-3; D gene unclear. Specimen: PBMCs, collected 15 days after the yellow fever booster vaccination. Here the CDR3 reads CASSIERGRTHRSSGNTIYF. CDR3 sequence (DNA): TGTGCCAGTAGTATAGAGCGAGGAAGGACGCACAGAAGCTCTGGAAACACCATATATTTT. Full variable domain (remainder filled in from reference TRBV19 and TRBJ1-3): DGGITQSPKYLFRKEGQNVTLSCEQNLNHDAMYWYRQDPGQGLRLIYYSQIVNDFQKGDIAEGYSVSREKKESFPLTVTSAQKNPTAFYLCASSIERGRTHRSSGNTIYFGEGSWLTVV.